This T cell receptor (beta chain) is drawn from a study of OX40 agonist ivuxolimab in advanced cancers. The V gene lost 1 base and the J gene lost 1 base, with 6 bases spanning the gap. This CDR3 is 14 amino acids long. The germline V gene encodes CDR1 MNHNS and CDR2 SASEGT. Clones were read by immunoSEQ multiplex PCR, and TCRdb kept only the in-frame ones, dropping some. This sample has roughly 71,000 clones, with less than 85% found just once. V gene TRBV6-1 combines with J gene TRBJ2-3; D ambiguous. Sequencing used CD4+ or CD8+ T cells sorted from blood, obtained in a trial of the OX40 agonist ivuxolimab. The source of this sequence is an adult with an advanced solid tumor such as melanoma, head and neck, liver or kidney cancer. Written as DNA, the CDR3 is TGTGCCAGCAGTGAAGGGTTCGGCACAGATACGCAGTATTTT. Encoded protein: CASSEGFGTDTQYF.